This record concerns one T cell receptor beta chain sequence. Its target is not known. CDR3 length equals 15 residues. The germline V gene has CDR1 SSHAT and CDR2 FNYEAQ (reference sequence). J gave up 5 bases and V 5 bases, and 3 bases lay outside the gene matches. These data originate in a study of cytomegalovirus exposure and HLA in healthy donors. Study results and limitations: Confirmation in vitro established that three CMV-associated chains were specific for CMV antigens. The analysis excluded some indistinguishable V segments, including TRBV6-2 and TRBV6-3. The study listed 164 cytomegalovirus-associated TCR beta chains. An analysis done earlier found most TCR beta V segments productive about 87% or about 30% of the time.

The PCR employed 60 Vbeta primers together with 13 Jbeta primers. The protocol was immunoSEQ multiplex PCR, while the TCRdb copy is restricted to in-frame clones and leaves out a portion. Its table records some 180,000 clones. This sequence joins TRBV7-7 and TRBJ2-1; 13 bases agree with TRBD2. The clonotype was recovered from a man aged 25 to 40 in good health and CMV-seronegative. The sequenced sample consisted of PBMCs. CDR3 sequence reads: CASSPGTSGDNEQFF. CDR3 sequence (DNA): TGTGCCAGCAGCCCCGGGACTAGCGGGGACAATGAGCAGTTCTTC.